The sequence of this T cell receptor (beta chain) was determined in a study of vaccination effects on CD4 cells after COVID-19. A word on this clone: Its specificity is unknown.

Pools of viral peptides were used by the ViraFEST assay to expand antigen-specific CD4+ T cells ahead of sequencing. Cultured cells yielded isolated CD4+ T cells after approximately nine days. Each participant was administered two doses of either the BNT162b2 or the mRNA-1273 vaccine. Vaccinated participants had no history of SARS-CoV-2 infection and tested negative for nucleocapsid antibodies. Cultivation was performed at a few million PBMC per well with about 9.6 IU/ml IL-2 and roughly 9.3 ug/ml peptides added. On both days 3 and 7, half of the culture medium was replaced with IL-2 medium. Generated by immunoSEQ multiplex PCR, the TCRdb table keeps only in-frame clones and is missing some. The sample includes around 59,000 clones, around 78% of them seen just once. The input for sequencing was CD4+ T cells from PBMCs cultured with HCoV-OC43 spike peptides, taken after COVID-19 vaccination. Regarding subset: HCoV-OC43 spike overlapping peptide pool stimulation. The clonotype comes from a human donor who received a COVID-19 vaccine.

CDR3 amino acids: CASSPLPTSGTDTQYF. CDR3 nucleotide sequence: TGCGCCAGCAGCCCCCTACCAACTAGCGGCACAGATACGCAGTATTTT. V usage is TRBV5-1 and J usage is TRBJ2-3, with TRBD2 identical over 7 bases. Per the germline V gene, CDR1 is SGHRS and CDR2 is YFSETQ. This CDR3 contains 16 residues. Unmatched junction bases numbered 9, after V lost 4 bases and J lost 1 base.